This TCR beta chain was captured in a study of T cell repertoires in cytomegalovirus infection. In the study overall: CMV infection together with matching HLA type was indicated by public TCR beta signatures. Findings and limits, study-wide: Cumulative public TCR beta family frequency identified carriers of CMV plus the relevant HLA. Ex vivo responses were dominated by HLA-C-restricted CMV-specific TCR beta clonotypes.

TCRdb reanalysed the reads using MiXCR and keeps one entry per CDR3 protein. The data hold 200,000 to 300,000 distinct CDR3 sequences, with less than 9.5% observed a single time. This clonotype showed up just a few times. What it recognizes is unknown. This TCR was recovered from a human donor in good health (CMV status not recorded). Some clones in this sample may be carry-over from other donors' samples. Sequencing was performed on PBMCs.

The CDR3 protein is CASSYQPAQGYEQYF. The CDR3, as DNA: TGTGCCAGCAGTTACCAGCCCGCACAGGGGTACGAGCAGTACTTC. The chain couples TRBV6-5 to TRBJ2-7, with 7 bases identical to TRBD1. Trimming at V came to 2 bases and at J to 4 bases, leaving 8 bases not matched to a gene. The CDR3 runs 15 residues. Germline CDR1 and CDR2: MNHEY and SVGAGI.